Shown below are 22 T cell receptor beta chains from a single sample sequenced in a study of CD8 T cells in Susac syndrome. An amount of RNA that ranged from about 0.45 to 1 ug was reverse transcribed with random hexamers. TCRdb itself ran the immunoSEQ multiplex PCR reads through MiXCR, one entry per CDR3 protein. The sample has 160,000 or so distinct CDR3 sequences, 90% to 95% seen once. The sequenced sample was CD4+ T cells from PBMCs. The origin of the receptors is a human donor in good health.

As DNA, the CDR3 is TGTGCCAGCAGTTTTTGGGGGAGGGACTACGAGCAGTACTTC. Amino acid sequence: CASSFWGRDYEQYF. V is TRBV12-3 or TRBV12-4 and J is TRBJ2-7; 7 bases match TRBD2. CDR3 size: 14 residues. V trimming: 3 bases; J trimming: 3 bases; junction bases outside the gene matches: 5.

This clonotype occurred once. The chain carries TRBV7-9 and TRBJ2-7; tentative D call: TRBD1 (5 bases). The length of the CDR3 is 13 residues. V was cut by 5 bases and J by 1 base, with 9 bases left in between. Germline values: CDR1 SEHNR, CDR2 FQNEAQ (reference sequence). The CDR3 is CASSQGVSYEQYF. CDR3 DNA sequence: TGTGCCAGCAGCCAAGGGGTATCCTACGAGCAGTACTTC.

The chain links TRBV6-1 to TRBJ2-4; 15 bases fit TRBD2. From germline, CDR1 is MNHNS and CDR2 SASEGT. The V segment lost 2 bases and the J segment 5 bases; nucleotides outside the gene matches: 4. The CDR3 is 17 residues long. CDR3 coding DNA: TGTGCCAGCAGTGAAATGGGACTAGCGGGGGGACAAAACATTCAGTACTTC. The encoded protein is CASSEMGLAGGQNIQYF.

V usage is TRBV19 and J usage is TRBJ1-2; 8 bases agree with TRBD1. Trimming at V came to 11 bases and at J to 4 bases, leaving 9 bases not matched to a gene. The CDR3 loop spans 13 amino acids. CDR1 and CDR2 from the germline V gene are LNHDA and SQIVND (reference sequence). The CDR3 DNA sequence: TGTGCCTCACTGGACGACAGGGGCTATGGCTACACCTTC. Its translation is CASLDDRGYGYTF.

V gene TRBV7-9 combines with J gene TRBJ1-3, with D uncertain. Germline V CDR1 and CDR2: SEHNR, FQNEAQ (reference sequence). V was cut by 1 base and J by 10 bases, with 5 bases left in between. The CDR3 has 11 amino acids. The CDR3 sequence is CASSLEETIYF. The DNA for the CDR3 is TGTGCCAGCAGCTTAGAGGAGACCATATATTTT.

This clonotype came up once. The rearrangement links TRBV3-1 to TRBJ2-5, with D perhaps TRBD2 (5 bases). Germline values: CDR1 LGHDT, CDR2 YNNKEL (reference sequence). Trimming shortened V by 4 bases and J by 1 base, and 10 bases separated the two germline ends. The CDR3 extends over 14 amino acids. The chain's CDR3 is CASSPLGVQETQYF. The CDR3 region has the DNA TGTGCCAGCAGCCCACTCGGGGTCCAAGAGACCCAGTACTTC.

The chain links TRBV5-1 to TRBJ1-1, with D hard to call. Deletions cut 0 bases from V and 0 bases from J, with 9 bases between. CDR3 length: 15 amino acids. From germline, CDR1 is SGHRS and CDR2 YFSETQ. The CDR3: CASSLDASMNTEAFF. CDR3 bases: TGCGCCAGCAGCTTGGATGCAAGCATGAACACTGAAGCTTTCTTT.

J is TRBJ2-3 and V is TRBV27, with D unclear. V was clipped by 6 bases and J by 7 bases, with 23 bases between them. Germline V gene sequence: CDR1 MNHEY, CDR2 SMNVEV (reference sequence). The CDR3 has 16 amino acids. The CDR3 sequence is CASSLLPGRLVNTQYF. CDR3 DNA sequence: TGTGCCAGCAGCTTACTTCCTGGACGGCTGGTAAATACGCAGTATTTT.

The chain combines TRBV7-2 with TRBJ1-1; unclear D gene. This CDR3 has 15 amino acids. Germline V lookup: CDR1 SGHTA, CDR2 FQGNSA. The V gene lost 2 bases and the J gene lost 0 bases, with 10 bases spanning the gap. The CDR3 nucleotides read TGTGCCAGCAGCTTAACTCCAGGTTTGAACACTGAAGCTTTCTTT. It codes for CASSLTPGLNTEAFF.

The CDR3 DNA reads as TGTGCCAGTAGTTTTTGGACAGGTTCACACGAGCAGTACTTC. Amino acids: CASSFWTGSHEQYF. This chain connects TRBV19 to TRBJ2-7, with TRBD1 matching 7 bases. There are 14 residues in the CDR3. Germline CDR1 LNHDA, CDR2 SQIVND (reference sequence). After removal of 5 bases from V and 5 bases from J, the junction contained 9 bases not matched to a gene.

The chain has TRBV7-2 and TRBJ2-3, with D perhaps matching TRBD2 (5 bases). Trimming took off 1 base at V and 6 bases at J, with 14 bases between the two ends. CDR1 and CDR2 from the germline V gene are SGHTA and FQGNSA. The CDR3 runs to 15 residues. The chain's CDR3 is CASSLDRGASDTQYF. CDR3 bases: TGTGCCAGCAGCTTAGATCGGGGTGCTTCGGATACGCAGTATTTT.

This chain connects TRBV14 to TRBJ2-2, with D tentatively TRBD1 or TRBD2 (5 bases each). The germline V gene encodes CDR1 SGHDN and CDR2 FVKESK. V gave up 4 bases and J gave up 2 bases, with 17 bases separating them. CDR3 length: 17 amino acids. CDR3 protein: CASSRPGPSRNTGELFF. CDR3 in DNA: TGTGCCAGCAGCCGCCCGGGACCCTCCCGAAACACCGGGGAGCTGTTTTTT.

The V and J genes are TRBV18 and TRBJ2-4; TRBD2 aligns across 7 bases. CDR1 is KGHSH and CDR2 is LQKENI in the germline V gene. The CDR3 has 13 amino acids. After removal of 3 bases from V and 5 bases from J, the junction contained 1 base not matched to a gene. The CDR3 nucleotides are TGTGCCAGCTCACCCCGGGGGGAAAACATTCAGTACTTC. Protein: CASSPRGENIQYF. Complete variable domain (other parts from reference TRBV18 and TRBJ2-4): NAGVMQNPRHLVRRRGQEARLRCSPMKGHSHVYWYRQLPEEGLKFMVYLQKENIIDESGMPKERFSAEFPKEGPSILRIQQVVRGDSAAYFCASSPRGENIQYFGAGTRLSVL.

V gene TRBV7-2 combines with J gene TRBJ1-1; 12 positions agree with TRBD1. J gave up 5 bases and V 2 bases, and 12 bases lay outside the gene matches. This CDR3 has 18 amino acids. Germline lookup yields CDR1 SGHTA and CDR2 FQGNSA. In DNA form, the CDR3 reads TGTGCCAGCAGCTTAAGGCCGCCTTCGGGACAGGGGGCGACTGAAGCTTTCTTT. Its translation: CASSLRPPSGQGATEAFF.

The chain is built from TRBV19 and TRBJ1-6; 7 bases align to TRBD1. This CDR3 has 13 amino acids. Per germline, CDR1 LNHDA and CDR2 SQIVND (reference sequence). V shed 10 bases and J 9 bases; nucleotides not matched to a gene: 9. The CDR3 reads CATKTGNGSPLHF. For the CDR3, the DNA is TGTGCCACTAAGACAGGGAATGGTTCACCCCTCCACTTT.

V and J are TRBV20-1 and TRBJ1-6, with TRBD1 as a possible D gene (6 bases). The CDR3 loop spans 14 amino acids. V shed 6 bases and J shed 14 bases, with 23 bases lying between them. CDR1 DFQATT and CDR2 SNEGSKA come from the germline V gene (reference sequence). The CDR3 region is CSARGHIFNPALHF. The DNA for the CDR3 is TGCAGTGCCCGGGGACACATCTTTAATCCGGCCCTCCACTTT.

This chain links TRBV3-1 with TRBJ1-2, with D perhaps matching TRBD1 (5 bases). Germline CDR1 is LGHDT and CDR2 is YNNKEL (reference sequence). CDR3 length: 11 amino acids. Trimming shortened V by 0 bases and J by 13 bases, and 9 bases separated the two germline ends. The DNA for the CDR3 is TGTGCCAGCAGCCAAGAAGGGGAGTGCACCTTC. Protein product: CASSQEGECTF.

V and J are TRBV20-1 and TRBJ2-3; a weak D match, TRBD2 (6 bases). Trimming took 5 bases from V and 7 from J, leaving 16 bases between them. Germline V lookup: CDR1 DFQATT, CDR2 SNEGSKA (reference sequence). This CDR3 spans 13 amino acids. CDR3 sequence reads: CSAEPGLMNTQYF. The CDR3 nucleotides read TGCAGTGCTGAGCCGGGACTCATGAATACGCAGTATTTT.

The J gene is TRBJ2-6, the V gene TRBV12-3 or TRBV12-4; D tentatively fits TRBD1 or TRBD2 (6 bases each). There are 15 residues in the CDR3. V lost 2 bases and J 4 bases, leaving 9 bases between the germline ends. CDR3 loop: CASSLWGAGANVLTF. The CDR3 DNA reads TGTGCCAGCAGTTTATGGGGGGCCGGGGCCAACGTCCTGACTTTC.

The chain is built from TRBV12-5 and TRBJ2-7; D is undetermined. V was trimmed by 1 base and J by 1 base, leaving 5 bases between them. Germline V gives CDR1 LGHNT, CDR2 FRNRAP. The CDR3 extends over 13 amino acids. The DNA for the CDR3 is TGTGCTAGTGGTTTGGGACATTCCTACGAGCAGTACTTC. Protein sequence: CASGLGHSYEQYF.

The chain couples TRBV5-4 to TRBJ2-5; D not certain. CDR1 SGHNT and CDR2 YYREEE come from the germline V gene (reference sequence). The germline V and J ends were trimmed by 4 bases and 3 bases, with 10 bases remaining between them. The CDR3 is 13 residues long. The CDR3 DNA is TGTGCCAGCAGCCGGACCACGAAAGAGACCCAGTACTTC. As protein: CASSRTTKETQYF. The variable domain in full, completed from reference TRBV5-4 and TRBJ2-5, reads ETGVTQSPTHLIKTRGQQVTLRCSSQSGHNTVSWYQQALGQGPQFIFQYYREEENGRGNFPPRFSGLQFPNYSSELNVNALELDDSALYLCASSRTTKETQYFGPGTRLLVL.

DNA for the CDR3: TGTGCCAGCAGCTTGGCTTCGACGGGCACAGATACGCAGTATTTT. It yields the protein CASSLASTGTDTQYF. The chain recombines TRBV5-6 with TRBJ2-3, with D unclear. Germline-derived CDR1 and CDR2 are SGHDT and YYEEEE. V was pared by 0 bases and J by 1 base, with 9 bases between. The CDR3 is 15 residues long.